This T cell receptor (beta chain) was recorded in a study of radiation and T cells in renal cell carcinoma. Study findings and constraints: Top tumor clonotypes rose in blood 2 weeks post-radiation, then contracted.

Repertoires were generated with immunoSEQ multiplex PCR, while TCRdb's copy carries only in-frame clones and drops some. The sample lists 50,000 to 65,000 clones, about three quarters occurring once. Time point: blood 4 weeks post-SBRT, at nephrectomy. Treatment meaning: 15 Gy SBRT to primary tumor, nephrectomy 4 weeks later. Nephrectomy followed 15 Gy stereotactic body radiation by 4 weeks. Blood was sampled at baseline, 2 weeks and 4 weeks after SBRT. The trim removed 6 bases at V and 3 bases at J, leaving 17 bases unmatched. Germline V gives CDR1 LNHDA, CDR2 SQIVND (reference sequence). This CDR3 region has 18 residues. Concerning this clone: Antigen specificity is unknown.

The specimen comprised blood, sampled from a patient whose treatment included radiotherapy and nephrectomy. This sequence was found in a man in his sixties with renal cell carcinoma. The J gene is TRBJ2-3, the V gene TRBV19; 8 bases align to TRBD2. The CDR3, as DNA: TGTGCCAGTAGCCTCTCTGATCCTCATGTAGCGGGAACAGATACGCAGTATTTT. Translation gives CASSLSDPHVAGTDTQYF.